The 3 T cell receptor beta chains below come from one sample, sequenced in a study of CXCR3-negative and CXCR3-positive naive CD8 T cells. Libraries were UMI-labeled 5' RACE TRB cDNA. With the 5' RACE reads reprocessed, TCRdb shows one record per CDR3 protein and no DNA. The specimen's table records 43,000 or so distinct CDR3 sequences. The sample was naive CXCR3- CD8+ T cells from blood. Described subset: CD45RO-CCR7+CD27+CD95- naive CD8+ T cells lacking CXCR3 (TNR3-). The origin of the receptors is a human donor in good health. Some clones in this sample may be carry-over from other donors' samples.

The chain recombines TRBV7-9 with TRBJ2-1. CDR3 length: 14 residues. CDR1 is SEHNR and CDR2 is FQNEAQ in the germline V gene (reference sequence). The CDR3 reads CASSLARSYNEQFF. The full variable domain, with the rest looked up from reference TRBV7-9 and TRBJ2-1, is DTGVSQNPRHKITKRGQNVTFRCDPISEHNRLYWYRQTLGQGPEFLTYFQNEAQLEKSRLLSDRFSAERPKGSFSTLEIQRTEQGDSAMYLCASSLARSYNEQFFGPGTRLTVL.

The genes are TRBV7-9 and TRBJ1-1; absent DNA, TCRdb's TRBD1 call cannot be checked. Germline lookup yields CDR1 SEHNR and CDR2 FQNEAQ (reference sequence). This CDR3 contains 13 residues. CDR3 amino acids: CASSLRGDTEAFF.

The CDR3 here is CASSQGGSHTGELFF. The rearrangement links TRBV23-1 to TRBJ2-2; TCRdb lists TRBD2, though no DNA is available to test this call. TRBV23-1 is recorded as an ORF, its role being uncertain. The CDR3 sequence is 15 residues long.